This record concerns one TCR beta chain sequence. The specificity of this receptor is unknown. Base-call qualities are not available, and no considerably larger clone is one nucleotide away. Library creation used the immunoSEQ multiplex PCR assay. The multiplex PCR relied on a mix of 60 forward primers for TCR Vbeta segments and 13 reverse primers for TCR Jbeta segments. Amplification of the CDR3 region of rearranged TCR beta genes was performed with a multiplex PCR assay on genomic DNA. Amplified TCR beta libraries were sequenced as 87-base-pair reads on the Illumina HiSeq System. As for how the authors treated the data: In a later analysis, tens of millions of unique TCR beta chains were counted across the roughly 610 repertoires, and roughly 11 million of these chains were shared by at least two donors. A nearest-neighbor algorithm error-corrected the raw reads and collapsed the reads into unique sequences, merging closely related sequences to remove PCR and sequencing errors. To assign V, D and J gene segments, CDR3 sequences were aligned to IMGT reference sequences. For a sequence to be retained, at least a six-nucleotide match to both a V gene segment and a J gene segment was required. A rearrangement was called productive if the CDR3 had no stop codons and remained in frame with V and J, and every other rearrangement was called non-productive. Following IMGT convention, CDR3 was defined as the stretch from the second conserved V-encoded cysteine up to the conserved J-encoded phenylalanine. The earlier analysis of fewer than 700 of the donors excluded sequences that lacked an unambiguous match to a single V gene segment. An earlier analysis of some 500 of the donors classified V segments as functional when productive rearrangements were above 56.7% and as segregating when the standard deviation between donors was above 5%. A statistical classification framework was developed to diagnose cytomegalovirus status using the catalog of TCR beta chain sequences. In a later analysis, V and J genes were assigned by comparing TCR nucleotide sequences against IMGT/GENE-DB human TR gene sequences. In a later analysis, CDR3 sequences and most-parsimonious VDJ recombination scenarios were assigned using the TCRdist pipeline. A later analysis defined each TCR beta chain by its CDR3 amino acid sequence plus V-gene family, and excluded reads lacking a unique V-gene family. In a later analysis, fewer than 600 highly shared, low-generation-probability nucleotide sequences were removed to address suspected cross-contamination and a sequencing artifact. A later analysis calculated a clonal expansion index for each public chain from normalized within-repertoire ranks of inferred template counts. A later analysis computed generation probabilities with a VDJ recombination model fitted to out-of-frame rearrangements, and checked the results against IGoR. Hypergeometric tests were used in a later analysis to score TCR-TCR, TCR-HLA and TCR-CMV co-occurrence, with a repertoire-size bias correction applied to the TCR pairs. False discovery rates were estimated in a later analysis by permuting HLA or CMV assignments 20 times. In a later analysis, co-occurring TCRs were grouped using DBSCAN, and TCRdist sequence similarity was added for clustering within HLA-allele-positive subsets. Repertoires with fewer than 30,000 or more than 120,000 public chains, plus five repertoires with anomalous nucleotide sharing, were excluded from co-occurrence clustering. What TCRdb holds here is the immuneACCESS table cut down to in-frame rearrangements. Part of the clones is not present; checked against another copy, under half of the missing clones reflect an unresolved V gene, and the others are unexplained. The V and J calls and clone size are taken from that table; D and trimming were inferred from the DNA. The table for this sample lists about 200,000 clones; around 80% of them were counted only once. About 1.7% of the sample belongs to the ten largest clones.

The record originates from a study of cytomegalovirus exposure and HLA in healthy donors (dated by TCRdb to about 2017). For the study in its entirety: According to an earlier analysis of 450 to 650 of the donors, 200 million or so T cells yielded over 90 million unique TCR beta sequences and about 280 Gb of sequence data. An early release that covered about 640 HLA-typed donors contained around 330 gigabases of sequencing data and roughly 84 million unique TCR sequences. Of the 300 to 500 genotyped donors, 81% were placed in the genetic ancestry cluster associated with self-reported Caucasian donors. The study aimed to test whether signatures of past pathogen exposure could be identified by cataloging public T cell receptors. The study used immunosequencing to profile the T cell repertoires of under 700 subjects and linked those repertoires to cytomegalovirus serostatus. A separate validation cohort of roughly 130 different subjects was used in addition to the approximately 670-subject first cohort. To predict cytomegalovirus infection status, the study combined high-throughput TCR immunosequencing, statistical association of individual TCRs with disease status, and machine learning. To study patterns of TCR occurrence, a later analysis re-analyzed previously published TCR beta repertoires from 500 to 850 donors and added high-resolution HLA genotyping. The later analysis used no new phenotypic data to find candidate immune exposures, relying instead on TCR beta sequences and their occurrence across donors. An earlier analysis of 587 of the donors applied high-throughput TCR beta sequencing to assess whether each TCR beta V gene segment acted as functional or pseudogenic. Donor age, sex, ethnicity and CMV serostatus were compiled alongside the repertoire data. A later genetic analysis used genome-wide SNP genotypes for about 65% of the roughly 700 donors, treating that subset as a discovery cohort. All discovery cohort repertoires had been generated on a single sequencing platform. HLA typing included class I and class II loci at four-digit resolution. The number of typed donors differed by locus: about 629-640 for A, B, C, DRB1 and DQB1; 500 to 550 for DQA1; approximately 610 for DPA1; and some 470 for DPB1. Because of strong linkage in the cohort, 5 or 6 DR-DQ haplotypes were treated as single units for association and clustering. Among 398 genotyped donors of the cohort, an average of approximately 230,000 unique TCR beta nucleotide sequences were sequenced per donor, roughly 20% of them non-productive.

Study-wide findings and limitations: Linkage disequilibrium might explain the correlated functional status among segregating V segments, but an unknown experimental factor could not be ruled out. According to a later analysis, parvovirus B19, influenza, CMV and Epstein-Barr virus appeared linked to several top co-occurrence clusters. A cluster of highly shared sequence variants was judged likely to represent a technical artifact of the sequencing pipeline. When HLA alleles, especially DR and DQ, strongly co-occurred, attributing TCR associations to individual alleles was difficult. CMV serostatus was the only immune exposure information available for the cohort. Specific HLA alleles were associated with about 17,000 TCR beta sequences at a false discovery rate of 0.05 in a later analysis. Because counts were too low, roughly 18 rarely observed V segments, including chromosome 9 orphons, were left out of the earlier analysis of 500 to 650 of the donors. V-gene and J-gene trimming of TCR beta chains was associated with a missense DCLRE1C variant in a later genetic analysis, and the association was replicated in an independent cohort. According to a later genetic analysis, donors in an Asian-associated ancestry cluster had fewer N-insertions in productive TCRs than the roughly 700-donor mean. A later analysis found that HLA-associated TCR beta chains were more clonally expanded and had lower generation probabilities than equally common non-associated chains. The study listed 150 to 200 TCR beta chains as associated with cytomegalovirus. Across donors, most TCR sequences were observed very rarely, whereas some public TCRs were present in many individuals. Three of the identified cytomegalovirus-associated TCR beta chains were confirmed in vitro to be specific for cytomegalovirus antigens. Because HLA typing was missing for some donors at each locus, association tests included only the typed subset. This cohort had only TCR beta chains sequenced, and the lack of alpha or paired-chain data limited which features could be detected. A further reported finding was that TCR beta sequences accurately predicted the HLA-A and HLA-B alleles for most subjects in the first cohort. The 87-base-pair reads could not distinguish some IMGT-functional V segments, including TRBV6-2 and TRBV6-3, so those segments were excluded. The authors suggested that the approach could potentially be generalized to other disease states and immunological phenotypes. According to a later analysis, most CMV-associated TCR beta chains appeared to be HLA-restricted, and the HLA associations seemed to be driven largely by CMV exposure. An earlier analysis of approximately 530 of the donors showed that most TCR beta V segments appeared in productive rearrangements either about 87% or about 30% of the time, which broadly matched IMGT annotations. The classifier was reported to diagnose cytomegalovirus status with high specificity and sensitivity in both the original and validation cohorts. In a later analysis, TCR association rates were found to vary across HLA loci, with the most associated TCRs seen for DRB1 alleles and the fewest for HLA-C alleles. The presence/absence analyses assumed that sequencing depth was roughly uniform across donors, and that assumption may not be true.

V and J lose 7 bases and 8 bases, and a span of 21 bases separates them. The germline V gene sets CDR1 to SNHLY and CDR2 to FYNNEI. Inclusive of the bounding cysteine and phenylalanine, the CDR3 is 15 residues long. CDR3 DNA is the only sequence kept; it has 45 bases, read in frame from the first base. The cohort consisted of 666 healthy bone marrow donors. Cohort members were all nominally healthy when sampled, although unrecorded immune exposures were likely present. The donor was CMV seronegative and belonged to the group of 352 seronegative cohort members. Every donor gave a peripheral blood sample, and the peripheral blood mononuclear cells from that sample were used for TCR beta sequencing. The Qiagen DNeasy Blood Extraction Kit was used to extract genomic DNA from the blood cell samples.

What was sequenced was PBMCs. The V gene is TRBV2 and the J gene is TRBJ2-1; D gene: possibly TRBD2, on 6 matching bases. The source of this sequence is a man in his fifties or sixties in good health and CMV-seronegative. The base sequence is TGTGCCAGCAATCGGGCCGGACGGGGGTCAGATGAGCAGTTCTTC. This yields the protein CASNRAGRGSDEQFF.